These T cell receptor beta chains were read from a single sample in a study of blood T cell repertoires in COVID-19. Assay: immunoSEQ multiplex PCR; the TCRdb copy retains only in-frame clones and omits some. The sample consists of about 70,000 clones, 80% to 90% of them appearing once. The sequencing input was peripheral blood. The receptors derive from a woman in her late teens or twenties with acute or convalescent COVID-19. Both conserved end residues are part of each CDR3. D genes are given only for firm matches. Clone size, where shown, is once, few, many, or a class for clones that have expanded.

>NA|TRBJ1-5|TRBV19|TRBD1
TGTGCCAGTAGCCGGGACAGGGTACAGCCCCAGCATTTT
CASSRDRVQPQHF
>NA|TRBJ2-1|TRBV2|TRBD1
TGTGCCAGCAGTGAAAGGTTTGGAGTGGGACAGGGGTTCCAGTTCTTC
CASSERFGVGQGFQFF
>NA|TRBJ1-1|TRBV7-9|NA
TGTGCCAGCAGCTTAGTTGGGGAAGGGGGAAATGGTCGAGCTTTCTTT
CASSLVGEGGNGRAFF
>NA|TRBJ2-3|TRBV7-9|NA
TGTGCCAGCAGACCCGGACTATCTAGCACAGATACGCAGTATTTT
CASRPGLSSTDTQYF
>NA|TRBJ2-5|TRBV5-4|NA
TGTGCCAGCAGCTTGGCATCAGGGGTGGAGACCCAGTACTTC
CASSLASGVETQYF
>NA|TRBJ2-7|TRBV6-6|TRBD2
TGTGCCAGCAGTTACGACCAAGCGGGGGCCTCCTACGAGCAGTACTTC
CASSYDQAGASYEQYF
>NA|TRBJ1-5|TRBV28|TRBD1
TGTGCCAGCACTTCTTATCAGGGGGCGCGCGGCAATCAGCCCCAGCATTTT
CASTSYQGARGNQPQHF
>NA|TRBJ1-2|TRBV28|NA
TGCGCCAGCAGTTTATTCACAGGCTACTATGGCTACACCTTC
CASSLFTGYYGYTF
>NA|TRBJ1-5|TRBV21-1|NA
TGTGCCAGCAGCAGGGTCTCAGGGGAGCCTAGCAATCAGCCCCAGCATTTT
CASSRVSGEPSNQPQHF
>NA|TRBJ1-1|TRBV9|NA
TGTGCCAGCAGTCGATACAGGGATAGCACTGAAGCTTTCTTT
CASSRYRDSTEAFF
>few|TRBJ2-7|TRBV7-9|NA
TGTGCCAGCAGCCAGGGTTCCTCCTACGAGCAGTACTTC
CASSQGSSYEQYF
>NA|TRBJ2-3|TRBV5-6|TRBD2
TGTGCCAGCAGCACAGGGAGCGGGGGCCCCAGATTGTATTTT
CASSTGSGGPRLYF
>NA|TRBJ2-5|TRBV13|TRBD2
TGTGCCAGCAGCCTAGCGGGAGGACAAGAGACCCAGTACTTC
CASSLAGGQETQYF